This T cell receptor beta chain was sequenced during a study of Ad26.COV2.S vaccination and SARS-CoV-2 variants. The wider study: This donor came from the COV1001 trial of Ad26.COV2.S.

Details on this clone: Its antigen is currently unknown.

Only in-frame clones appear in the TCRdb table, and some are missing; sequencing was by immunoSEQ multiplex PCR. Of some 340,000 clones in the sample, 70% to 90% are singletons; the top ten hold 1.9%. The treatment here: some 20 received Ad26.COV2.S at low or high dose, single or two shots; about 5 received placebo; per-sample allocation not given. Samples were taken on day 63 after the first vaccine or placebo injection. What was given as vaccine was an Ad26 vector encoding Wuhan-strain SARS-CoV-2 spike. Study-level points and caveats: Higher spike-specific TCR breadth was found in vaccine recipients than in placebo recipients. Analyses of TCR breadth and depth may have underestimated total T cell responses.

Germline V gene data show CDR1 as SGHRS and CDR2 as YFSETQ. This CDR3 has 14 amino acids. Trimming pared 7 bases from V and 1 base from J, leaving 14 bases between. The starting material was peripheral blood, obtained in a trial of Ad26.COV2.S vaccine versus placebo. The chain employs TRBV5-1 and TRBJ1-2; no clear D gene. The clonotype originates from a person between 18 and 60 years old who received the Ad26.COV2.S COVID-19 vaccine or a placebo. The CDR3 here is CASSEDSRNYGYTF. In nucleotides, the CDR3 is TGCGCCAGCTCGGAGGATTCCCGTAACTATGGCTACACCTTC.